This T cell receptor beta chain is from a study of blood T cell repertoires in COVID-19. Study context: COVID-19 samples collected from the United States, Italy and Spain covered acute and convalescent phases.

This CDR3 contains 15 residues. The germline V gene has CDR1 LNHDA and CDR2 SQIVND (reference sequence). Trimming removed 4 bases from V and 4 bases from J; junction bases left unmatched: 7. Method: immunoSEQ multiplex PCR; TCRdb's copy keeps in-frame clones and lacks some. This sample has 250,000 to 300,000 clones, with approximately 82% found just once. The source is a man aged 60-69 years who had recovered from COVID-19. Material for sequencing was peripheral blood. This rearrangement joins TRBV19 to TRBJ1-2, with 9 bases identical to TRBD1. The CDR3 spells CASSNTGGAGYGYTF. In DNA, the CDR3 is TGTGCCAGTAGTAACACAGGGGGCGCAGGCTATGGCTACACCTTC. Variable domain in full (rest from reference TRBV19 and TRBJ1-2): DGGITQSPKYLFRKEGQNVTLSCEQNLNHDAMYWYRQDPGQGLRLIYYSQIVNDFQKGDIAEGYSVSREKKESFPLTVTSAQKNPTAFYLCASSNTGGAGYGYTFGSGTRLTVV.